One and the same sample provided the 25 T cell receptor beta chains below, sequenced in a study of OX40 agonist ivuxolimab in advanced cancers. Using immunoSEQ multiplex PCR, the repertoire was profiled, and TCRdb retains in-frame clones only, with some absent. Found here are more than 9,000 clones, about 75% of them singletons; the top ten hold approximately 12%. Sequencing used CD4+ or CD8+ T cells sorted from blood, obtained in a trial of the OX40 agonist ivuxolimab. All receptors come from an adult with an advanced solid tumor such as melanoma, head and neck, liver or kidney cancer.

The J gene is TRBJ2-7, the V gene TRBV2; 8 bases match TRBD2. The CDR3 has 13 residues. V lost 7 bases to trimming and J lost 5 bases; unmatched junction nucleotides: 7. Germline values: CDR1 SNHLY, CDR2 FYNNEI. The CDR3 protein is CASNGGGLNEQYF. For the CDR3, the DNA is TGTGCCAGCAACGGGGGGGGTTTAAACGAGCAGTACTTC.

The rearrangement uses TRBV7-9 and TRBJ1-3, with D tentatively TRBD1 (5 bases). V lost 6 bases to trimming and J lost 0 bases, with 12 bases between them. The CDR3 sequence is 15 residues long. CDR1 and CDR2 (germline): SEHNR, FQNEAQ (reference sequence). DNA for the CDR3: TGTGCCAGCAGTGACAGTTTATACTCTGGAAACACCATATATTTT. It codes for CASSDSLYSGNTIYF. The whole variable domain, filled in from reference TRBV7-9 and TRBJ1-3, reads DTGVSQNPRHKITKRGQNVTFRCDPISEHNRLYWYRQTLGQGPEFLTYFQNEAQLEKSRLLSDRFSAERPKGSFSTLEIQRTEQGDSAMYLCASSDSLYSGNTIYFGEGSWLTVV.

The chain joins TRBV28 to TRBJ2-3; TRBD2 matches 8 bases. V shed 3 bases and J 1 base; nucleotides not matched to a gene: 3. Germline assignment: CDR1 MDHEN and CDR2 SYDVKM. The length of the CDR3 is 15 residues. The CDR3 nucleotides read TGTGCCAGCAGTTTTACAGCGGGGGGCACAGATACGCAGTATTTT. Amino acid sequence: CASSFTAGGTDTQYF.

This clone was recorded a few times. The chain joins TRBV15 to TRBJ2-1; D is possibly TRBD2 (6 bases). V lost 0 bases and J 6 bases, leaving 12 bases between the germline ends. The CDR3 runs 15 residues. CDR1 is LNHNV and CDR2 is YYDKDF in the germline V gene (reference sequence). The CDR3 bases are TGTGCCACCAGCAGAGAACCCTGGGGAGGCAATGAGCAGTTCTTC. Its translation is CATSREPWGGNEQFF.

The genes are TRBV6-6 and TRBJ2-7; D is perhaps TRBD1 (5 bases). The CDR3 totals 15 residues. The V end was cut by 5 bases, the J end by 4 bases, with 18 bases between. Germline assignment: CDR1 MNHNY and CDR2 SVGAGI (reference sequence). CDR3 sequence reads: CASSPDRPNEYEQYF. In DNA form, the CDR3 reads TGTGCCAGCAGTCCAGACAGACCCAACGAGTACGAGCAGTACTTC.

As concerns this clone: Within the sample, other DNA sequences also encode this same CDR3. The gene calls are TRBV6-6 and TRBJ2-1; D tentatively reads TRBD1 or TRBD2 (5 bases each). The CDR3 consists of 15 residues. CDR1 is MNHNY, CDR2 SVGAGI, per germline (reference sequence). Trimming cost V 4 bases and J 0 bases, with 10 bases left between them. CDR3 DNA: TGTGCCAGCAGTTTGAGGGGCGTCTCCTACAATGAGCAGTTCTTC. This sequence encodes CASSLRGVSYNEQFF.

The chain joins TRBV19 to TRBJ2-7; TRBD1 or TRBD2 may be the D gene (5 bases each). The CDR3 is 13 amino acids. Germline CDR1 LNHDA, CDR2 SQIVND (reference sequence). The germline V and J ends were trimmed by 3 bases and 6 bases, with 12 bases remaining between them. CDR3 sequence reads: CASSIITGAEQYF. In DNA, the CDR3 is TGTGCCAGTAGTATCATAACCGGGGCCGAGCAGTACTTC.

CDR3 sequence: CASSVVGTGLDTQYF. CDR3 bases: TGTGCCAGCAGCGTAGTGGGGACAGGTTTGGATACGCAGTATTTT. This sequence joins TRBV9 and TRBJ2-3; 8 bases line up with TRBD1. The junction had 6 bases not matched to a gene; V was cut back by 0 bases and J by 6 bases. Germline V gene data show CDR1 as SGDLS and CDR2 as YYNGEE. This CDR3 comprises 15 residues. The full variable domain, completed using reference TRBV9 and TRBJ2-3, is DSGVTQTPKHLITATGQRVTLRCSPRSGDLSVYWYQQSLDQGLQFLIQYYNGEERAKGNILERFSAQQFPDLHSELNLSSLELGDSALYFCASSVVGTGLDTQYFGPGTRLTVL.

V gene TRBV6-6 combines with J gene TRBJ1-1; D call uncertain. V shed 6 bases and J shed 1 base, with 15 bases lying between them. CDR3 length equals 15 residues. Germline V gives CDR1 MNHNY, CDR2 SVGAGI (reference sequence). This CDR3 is CASRGRTLTNTEAFF. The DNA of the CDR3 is TGTGCCAGCAGAGGCAGAACTTTAACGAACACTGAAGCTTTCTTT.

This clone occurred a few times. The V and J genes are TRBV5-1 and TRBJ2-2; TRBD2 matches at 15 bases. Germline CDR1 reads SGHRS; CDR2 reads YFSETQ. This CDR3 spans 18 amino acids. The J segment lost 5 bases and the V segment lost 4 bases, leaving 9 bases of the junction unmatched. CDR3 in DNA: TGCGCCAGCAGCCCCGGGACTAGCGGGGGGTTCTTGACCGGGGAGCTGTTTTTT. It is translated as CASSPGTSGGFLTGELFF.

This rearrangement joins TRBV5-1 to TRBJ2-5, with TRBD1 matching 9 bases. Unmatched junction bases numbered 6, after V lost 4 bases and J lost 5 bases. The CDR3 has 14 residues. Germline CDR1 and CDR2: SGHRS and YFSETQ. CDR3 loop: CASSTGTGKETQYF. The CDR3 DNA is TGCGCCAGCAGCACCGGGACAGGGAAGGAGACCCAGTACTTC.

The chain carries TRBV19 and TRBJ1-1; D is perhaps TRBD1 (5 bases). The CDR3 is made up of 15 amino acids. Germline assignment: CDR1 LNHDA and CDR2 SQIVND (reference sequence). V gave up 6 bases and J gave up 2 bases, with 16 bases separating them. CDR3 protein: CASRGLLGTNTEAFF. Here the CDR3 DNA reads TGTGCCAGTAGGGGACTCTTGGGGACCAACACTGAAGCTTTCTTT.

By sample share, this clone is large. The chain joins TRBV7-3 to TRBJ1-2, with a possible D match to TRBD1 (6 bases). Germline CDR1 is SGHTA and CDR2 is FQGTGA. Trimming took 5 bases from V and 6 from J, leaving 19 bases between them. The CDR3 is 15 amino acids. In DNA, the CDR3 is TGTGCCAGCAGCCCCGGATATGGGGGGCGCGATGGCTACACCTTC. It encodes CASSPGYGGRDGYTF. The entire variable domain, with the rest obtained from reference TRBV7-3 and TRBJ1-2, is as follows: GAGVSQTPSNKVTEKGKYVELRCDPISGHTALYWYRQSLGQGPEFLIYFQGTGAADDSGLPNDRFFAVRPEGSVSTLKIQRTERGDSAVYLCASSPGYGGRDGYTFGSGTRLTVV.

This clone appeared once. The CDR3 region has the DNA TGTGCCAGCAGCCAAGGAGCGGGACAGGGGATGGAGTTCTTC. Translation: CASSQGAGQGMEFF. The chain couples TRBV4-2 to TRBJ2-1; the match to TRBD1 covers 10 bases. The trim removed 1 base at V and 14 bases at J, leaving 8 bases unmatched. Germline values: CDR1 LGHNA, CDR2 YNFKEQ. This CDR3 comprises 14 residues.

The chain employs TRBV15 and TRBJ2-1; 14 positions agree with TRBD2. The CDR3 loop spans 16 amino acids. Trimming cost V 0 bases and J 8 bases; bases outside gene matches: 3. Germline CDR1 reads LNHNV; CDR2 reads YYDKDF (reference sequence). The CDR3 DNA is TGTGCCACCAGCAGAGAGGGGACTAGCGGGAGCGATGAGCAGTTCTTC. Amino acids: CATSREGTSGSDEQFF.

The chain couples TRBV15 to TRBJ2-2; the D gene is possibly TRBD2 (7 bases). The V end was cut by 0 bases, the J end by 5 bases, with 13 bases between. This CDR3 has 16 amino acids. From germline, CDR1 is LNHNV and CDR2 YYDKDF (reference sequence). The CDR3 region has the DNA TGTGCCACCAGCAGAGATGCGGGGGCCCGGACCGGGGAGCTGTTTTTT. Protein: CATSRDAGARTGELFF.

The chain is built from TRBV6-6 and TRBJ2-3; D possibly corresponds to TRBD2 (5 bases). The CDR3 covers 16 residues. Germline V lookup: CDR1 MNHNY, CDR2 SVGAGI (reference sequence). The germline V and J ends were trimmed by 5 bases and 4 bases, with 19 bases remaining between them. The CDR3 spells CASSPLAGNVADTQYF. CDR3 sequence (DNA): TGTGCCAGCAGTCCCTTGGCCGGGAATGTGGCAGATACGCAGTATTTT.

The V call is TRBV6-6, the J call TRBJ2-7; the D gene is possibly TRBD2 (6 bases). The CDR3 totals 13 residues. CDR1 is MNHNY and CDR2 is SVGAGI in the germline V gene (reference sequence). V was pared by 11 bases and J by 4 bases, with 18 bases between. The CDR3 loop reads CAAALGGGYEQYF. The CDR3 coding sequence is TGTGCCGCCGCCCTCGGGGGTGGGTACGAGCAGTACTTC.

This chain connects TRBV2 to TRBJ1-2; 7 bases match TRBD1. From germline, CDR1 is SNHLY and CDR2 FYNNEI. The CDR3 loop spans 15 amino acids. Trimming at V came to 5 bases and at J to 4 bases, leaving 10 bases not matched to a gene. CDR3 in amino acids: CASSPGQIIVYGYTF. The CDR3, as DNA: TGTGCCAGCAGTCCGGGACAGATTATAGTCTATGGCTACACCTTC.

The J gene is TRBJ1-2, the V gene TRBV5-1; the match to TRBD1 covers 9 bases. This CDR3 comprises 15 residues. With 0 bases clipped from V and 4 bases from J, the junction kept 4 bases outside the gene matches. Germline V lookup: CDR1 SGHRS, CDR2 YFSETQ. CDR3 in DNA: TGCGCCAGCAGCTTGGAAACAGGGGGCAGCTATGGCTACACCTTC. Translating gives CASSLETGGSYGYTF.

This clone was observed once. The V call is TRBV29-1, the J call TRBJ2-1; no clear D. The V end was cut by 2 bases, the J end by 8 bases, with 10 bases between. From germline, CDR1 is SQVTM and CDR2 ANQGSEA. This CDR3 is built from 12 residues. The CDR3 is CSVEPVYHEQFF. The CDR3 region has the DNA TGCAGCGTTGAACCAGTGTACCATGAGCAGTTCTTC.

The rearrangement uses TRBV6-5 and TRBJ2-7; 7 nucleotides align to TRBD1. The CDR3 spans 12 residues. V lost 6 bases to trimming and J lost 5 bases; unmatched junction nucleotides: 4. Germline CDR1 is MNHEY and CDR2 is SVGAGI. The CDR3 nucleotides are TGTGCCAGCAGCTCCGGACAGGACGAGCAGTACTTC. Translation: CASSSGQDEQYF.

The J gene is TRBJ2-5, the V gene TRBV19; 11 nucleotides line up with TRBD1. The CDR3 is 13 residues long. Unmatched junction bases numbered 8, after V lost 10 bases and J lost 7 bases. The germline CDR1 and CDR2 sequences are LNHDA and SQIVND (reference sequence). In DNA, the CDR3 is TGTGCCACCGGACAGGGGGCCGTGGGGACCCAGTACTTC. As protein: CATGQGAVGTQYF.

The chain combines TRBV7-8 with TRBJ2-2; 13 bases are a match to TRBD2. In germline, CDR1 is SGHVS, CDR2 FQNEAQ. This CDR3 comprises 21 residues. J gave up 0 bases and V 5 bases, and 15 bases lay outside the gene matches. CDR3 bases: TGTGCCAGCAGCGCCCGACTAGCGGGGGGTCTCCAGTACGCGAACACCGGGGAGCTGTTTTTT. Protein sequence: CASSARLAGGLQYANTGELFF.

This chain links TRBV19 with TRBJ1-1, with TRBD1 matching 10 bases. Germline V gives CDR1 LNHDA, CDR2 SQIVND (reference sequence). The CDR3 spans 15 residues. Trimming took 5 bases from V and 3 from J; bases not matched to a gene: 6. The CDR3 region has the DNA TGTGCCAGTAGTGACAGGGGGCAAGGTGACACTGAAGCTTTCTTT. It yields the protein CASSDRGQGDTEAFF.